The table lists the clone carrying this T cell receptor beta chain with a few counts. Its antigen remains unknown. These data come from a study of shared clonotypes between healthy human individuals. Points from the study as a whole: Only a few donors were included, so the genetic and exposure-history diversity represented was limited. Larger richness was generally estimated for naive than memory subsets.

The CDR3 spans 15 residues. CDR1 and CDR2 (germline): SGDLS, YYNGEE. The ends were cut back, 3 bases at V and 3 bases at J, with 12 bases in the middle. Some 30,000 T cell genomes, or 200 ng DNA, went into the sorted-subset replicate PCRs. Method: immunoSEQ multiplex PCR; TCRdb's copy keeps in-frame clones and lacks some. The data show about 660,000 clones, approximately 74% seen once. V usage is TRBV9 and J usage is TRBJ2-2; TRBD1 is a possible D gene (5 bases). Source material: memory CD4+ T cells sorted from blood. Documented subset: CD45RA-negative fraction. The source is a woman in her thirties in good health. The CDR3 nucleotides are TGTGCCAGCAGCGGGTGGGGCGGCTACACCGGGGAGCTGTTTTTT. This codes for CASSGWGGYTGELFF.